This T cell receptor (beta chain) came from a study of CD8 T cells in ankylosing spondylitis. Trimming at V came to 2 bases and at J to 4 bases, leaving 14 bases not matched to a gene. Germline CDR1 is MNHEY and CDR2 is SVGEGT. The CDR3 consists of 18 residues. Each CDR3 protein is one row after TCRdb ran MiXCR on the 5' RACE reads. The sample records about 220,000 distinct CDR3 sequences, 7% to 8% being singletons. Comments on this clonotype: Its matching antigen is unknown.

General study findings and limits: Existing reports had already noted some motif variants in reactive arthritis synovial fluid and blood. In peripheral blood, disease-linked CD8+ clones occurred at relatively low frequencies. Enrichment of disease-linked clones was reportedly significant in matched ankylosing spondylitis synovial fluid. Among TCR beta sequences, a motif of eight highly homologous variants appeared characteristic of ankylosing spondylitis blood.

The origin of this receptor is a male donor with ankylosing spondylitis. Sequencing was performed on blood, either unsorted or a sorted T cell fraction (not recorded which). The genes are TRBV6-2 or TRBV6-3 and TRBJ2-3, with 8 bases fitting TRBD2. Here the CDR3 reads CASSYPIGGAVGPDTQYF. CDR3 nucleotide sequence: TGTGCCAGCAGTTACCCCATCGGGGGGGCAGTCGGCCCAGATACGCAGTATTTT.